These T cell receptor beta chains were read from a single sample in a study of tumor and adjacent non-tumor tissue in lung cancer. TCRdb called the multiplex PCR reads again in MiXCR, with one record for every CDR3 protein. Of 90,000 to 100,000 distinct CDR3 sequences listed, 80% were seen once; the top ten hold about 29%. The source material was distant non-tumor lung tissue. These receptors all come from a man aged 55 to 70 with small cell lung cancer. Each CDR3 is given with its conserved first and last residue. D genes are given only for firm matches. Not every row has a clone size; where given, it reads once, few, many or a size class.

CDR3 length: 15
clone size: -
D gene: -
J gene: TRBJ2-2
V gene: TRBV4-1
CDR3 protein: CASRRGGAYTGELFF
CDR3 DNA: TGCGCCAGCAGAAGGGGTGGGGCCTATACCGGGGAGCTGTTCTTT

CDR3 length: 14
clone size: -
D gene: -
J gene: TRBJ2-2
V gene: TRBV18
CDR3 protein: CASRGGQNTGELFF
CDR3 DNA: TGTGCCAGCCGAGGAGGACAGAACACCGGGGAGCTGTTTTTT

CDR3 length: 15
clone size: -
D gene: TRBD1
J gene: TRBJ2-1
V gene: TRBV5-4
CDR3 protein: CASSMGQGAGNEEFF
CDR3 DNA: TGTGCCAGCAGCATGGGACAGGGGGCCGGTAATGAGGAGTTCTTC

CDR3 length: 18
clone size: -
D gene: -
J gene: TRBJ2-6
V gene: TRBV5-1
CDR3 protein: CASSLETPVGFGVNVLTF
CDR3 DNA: TGCGCCAGCAGCTTGGAAACTCCGGTCGGGTTCGGGGTCAACGTCCTGACTTTC

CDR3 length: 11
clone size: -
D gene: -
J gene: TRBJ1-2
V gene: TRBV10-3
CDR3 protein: CASRTDQSYTF
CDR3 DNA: TGTGCTAGCAGGACGGATCAAAGCTACACCTTC

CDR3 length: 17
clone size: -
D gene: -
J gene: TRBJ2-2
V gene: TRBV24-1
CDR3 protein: CATSDQPVHLYTGELFF
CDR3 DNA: TGTGCCACCAGTGATCAACCGGTACACCTATACACCGGGGAGCTGTTTTTT

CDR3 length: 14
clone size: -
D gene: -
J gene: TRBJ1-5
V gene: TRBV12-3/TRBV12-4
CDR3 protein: CASNLASLNQPQHF
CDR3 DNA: TGTGCCAGCAATTTAGCCAGTCTAAATCAGCCCCAGCATTTT

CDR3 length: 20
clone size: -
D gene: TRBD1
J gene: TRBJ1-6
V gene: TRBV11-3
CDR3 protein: CASSQHRDRVSTRTNSLLHF
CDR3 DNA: TGTGCTAGCAGCCAGCACCGGGACAGGGTTTCCACTCGAACAAATTCACTCCTCCACTTT

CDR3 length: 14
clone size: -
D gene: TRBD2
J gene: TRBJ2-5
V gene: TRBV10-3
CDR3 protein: CAIAGGSGQETQYF
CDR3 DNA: TGTGCCATCGCGGGGGGGAGCGGACAAGAGACCCAGTACTTC

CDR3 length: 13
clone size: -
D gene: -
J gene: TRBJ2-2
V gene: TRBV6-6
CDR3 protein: CVSRTSNTWELFF
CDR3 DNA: TGTGTCAGCAGGACGAGTAACACCTGGGAGCTGTTTTTT

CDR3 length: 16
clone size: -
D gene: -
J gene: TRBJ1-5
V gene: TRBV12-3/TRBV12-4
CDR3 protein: CASSISGTWGGQPQHF
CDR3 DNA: TGTGCCAGCAGTATCTCCGGGACATGGGGCGGTCAGCCCCAGCATTTT

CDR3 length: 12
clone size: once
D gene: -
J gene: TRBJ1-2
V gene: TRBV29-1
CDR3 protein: CSVDSAVHDYIF
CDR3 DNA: TGTAGCGTTGATTCGGCGGTTCATGACTACATCTTC

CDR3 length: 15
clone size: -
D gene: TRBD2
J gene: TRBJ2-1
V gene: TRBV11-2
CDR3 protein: CASSLELAGANGQFF
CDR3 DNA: TGTGCCAGCAGCCTAGAACTAGCGGGGGCGAATGGGCAATTCTTC

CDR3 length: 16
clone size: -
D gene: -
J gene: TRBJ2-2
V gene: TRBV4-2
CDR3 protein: CAYSQDLMANTGELFF
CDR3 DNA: TGTGCCTACAGTCAAGATCTGATGGCCAACACCGGGGAGCTGTTTTTT

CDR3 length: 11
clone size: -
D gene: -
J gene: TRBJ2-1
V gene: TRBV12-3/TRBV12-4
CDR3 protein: CDSSVYNEQFF
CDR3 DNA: TGTGACAGCAGTGTATACAATGAGCAGTTCTTC

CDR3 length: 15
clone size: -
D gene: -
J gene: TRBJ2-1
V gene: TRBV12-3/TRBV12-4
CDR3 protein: CATHMWGKPYNEQFF
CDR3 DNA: TGTGCTACCCACATGTGGGGGAAGCCCTACAATGAGCAGTTCTTC

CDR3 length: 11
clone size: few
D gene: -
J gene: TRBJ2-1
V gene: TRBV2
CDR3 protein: CASSSFNEQFF
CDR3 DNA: TGTGCCAGCAGTTCGTTCAATGAGCAGTTCTTC

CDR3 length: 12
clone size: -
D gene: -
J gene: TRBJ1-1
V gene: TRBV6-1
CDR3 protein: CASSAWDTETFF
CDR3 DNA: TGTGCCAGTAGTGCCTGGGACACTGAAACTTTCTTT

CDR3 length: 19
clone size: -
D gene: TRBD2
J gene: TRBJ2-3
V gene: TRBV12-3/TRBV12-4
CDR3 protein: CVSSLKRTSGTAASDTQYF
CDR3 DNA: TGTGTCAGCAGTTTGAAGCGGACTAGCGGGACTGCGGCATCAGATACGCAGTATTTT

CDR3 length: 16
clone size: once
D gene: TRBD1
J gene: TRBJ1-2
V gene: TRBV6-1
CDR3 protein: CVSSAGTDSSNYGYTF
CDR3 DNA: TGTGTCAGCAGTGCGGGGACAGACTCCTCTAATTATGGCTACACCTTC

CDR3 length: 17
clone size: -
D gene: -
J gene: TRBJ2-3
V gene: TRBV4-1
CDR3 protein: CANSLPALLTSTDTQYF
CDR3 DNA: TGCGCCAACAGCCTCCCAGCCCTCCTGACTAGCACAGATACGCAGTATTTT

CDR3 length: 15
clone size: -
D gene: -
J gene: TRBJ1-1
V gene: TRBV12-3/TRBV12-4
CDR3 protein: CASSFGRGMNTKAFF
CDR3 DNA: TGCGCCAGCAGTTTCGGTCGGGGGATGAACACTAAAGCTTTCTTT

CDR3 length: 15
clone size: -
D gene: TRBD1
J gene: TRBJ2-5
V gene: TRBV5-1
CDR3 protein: CASSSTGAAGETRYF
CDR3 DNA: TGCGCCAGCAGCTCCACAGGGGCGGCCGGAGAGACCCGGTACTTC

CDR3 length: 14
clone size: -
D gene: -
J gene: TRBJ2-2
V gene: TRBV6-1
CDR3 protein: CASSEGQDACELFF
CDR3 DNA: TGTGCCAGCAGTGAAGGGCAGGACGCCTGTGAGCTGTTTTTT